The 20 T cell receptor beta chains given below trace back to one sample, sequenced in a study of blood T cell repertoires in COVID-19. TCRdb keeps only in-frame clones here, not all; method: immunoSEQ multiplex PCR. The data show roughly 250,000 clones, roughly 85% seen once. Material for sequencing was PBMCs or T cells enriched from blood (not recorded which). The receptors originated from a woman between 35 and 50 years old who had been exposed to COVID-19.

This chain joins TRBV7-9 and TRBJ2-7; no firm D call. The CDR3 consists of 12 residues. The V gene lost 5 bases and the J gene lost 2 bases, with 7 bases spanning the gap. Germline V CDR1 and CDR2: SEHNR, FQNEAQ (reference sequence). The CDR3 region is CASSAETYEQYF. For the CDR3, the DNA is TGTGCCAGCAGCGCGGAGACCTACGAGCAGTACTTC.

The chain couples TRBV20-1 to TRBJ2-3, with 9 bases fitting TRBD2. Germline V lookup: CDR1 DFQATT, CDR2 SNEGSKA (reference sequence). CDR3 length: 16 amino acids. The J segment lost 7 bases and the V segment lost 3 bases, leaving 14 bases of the junction unmatched. Here the CDR3 DNA reads TGCAGTGCTAGTTCCGGCGGGGGGGCTTCTCTCAATACGCAGTATTTT. This encodes CSASSGGGASLNTQYF.

The rearrangement links TRBV29-1 to TRBJ2-5; 9 positions match TRBD1. Germline CDR1 reads SQVTM; CDR2 reads ANQGSEA. The CDR3 loop spans 16 amino acids. Unmatched junction bases numbered 9, after V lost 3 bases and J lost 1 base. This CDR3 is CSVDLGGQGVQETQYF. The CDR3 coding sequence is TGCAGCGTTGATCTGGGGGGACAGGGCGTCCAAGAGACCCAGTACTTC.

This clone occurred a few times. V usage is TRBV9 and J usage is TRBJ1-3, with D unclear. The V end was cut by 1 base, the J end by 0 bases, with 11 bases between. The V gene's germline CDR1 is SGDLS and CDR2 YYNGEE. The CDR3 runs 16 residues. The CDR3 spells CASSVSGGFSGNTIYF. CDR3 DNA: TGTGCCAGCAGCGTATCCGGTGGTTTCTCTGGAAACACCATATATTTT.

The chain carries TRBV4-1 and TRBJ2-1; 8 nucleotides match TRBD2. V shed 1 base, J shed 7 bases, and the junction held 6 bases outside the gene matches. Germline CDR1 reads MGHRA; CDR2 reads YSYEKL. The CDR3 runs 15 residues. The CDR3 region is CASSQVTGGVNEQFF. In DNA form, the CDR3 reads TGCGCCAGCAGCCAAGTAACGGGGGGGGTAAATGAGCAGTTCTTC.

This clone was counted a few times. The chain recombines TRBV18 with TRBJ2-1, with 8 bases identical to TRBD2. CDR3 length equals 13 residues. The germline CDR1 and CDR2 sequences are KGHSH and LQKENI. The ends lost 5 bases at V and 6 bases at J; junction bases unmatched: 3. In DNA form, the CDR3 reads TGTGCCAGCTCAAACCGGGAGGGCAATGAGCAGTTCTTC. It specifies CASSNREGNEQFF.

The table lists this clone with a count of one. The J gene is TRBJ2-3, the V gene TRBV11-2, with D perhaps TRBD2 (6 bases). This CDR3 is 15 amino acids long. Germline CDR1 and CDR2: SGHAT and FQNNGV. V lost 8 bases and J 2 bases, leaving 17 bases between the germline ends. The CDR3: CASRSPGLFTDTQYF. CDR3 nucleotides: TGTGCCAGCCGATCTCCGGGACTCTTCACAGATACGCAGTATTTT.

The chain links TRBV3-1 (or the pseudogene TRBV3-2) to TRBJ2-3, with 7 bases identical to TRBD2. The CDR3 has 14 residues. Losses at the gene ends were 4 bases for V and 6 bases for J; bases not matched to a gene: 7. The germline V gene has CDR1 LGHDT and CDR2 YNNKEL (reference sequence). This chain's CDR3 is CASSPTSVGDTQYF. The DNA of the CDR3 is TGTGCCAGCAGCCCTACTAGCGTCGGGGATACGCAGTATTTT.

CDR3 in amino acids: CASSLSQTVYGYTF. The CDR3 nucleotides are TGTGCCAGCAGTTTATCCCAGACAGTCTATGGCTACACCTTC. The chain couples TRBV27 to TRBJ1-2; a weak D match, TRBD1 (5 bases). The V end was cut by 0 bases, the J end by 4 bases, with 9 bases between. The length of the CDR3 is 14 residues. Germline loops: CDR1 MNHEY, CDR2 SMNVEV (reference sequence).

Worth noting for this clone: The same CDR3 can be traced to other DNA sequences in this sample. The chain combines TRBV6-5 with TRBJ2-1, with D possibly matching TRBD2 (5 bases). The germline V gene encodes CDR1 MNHEY and CDR2 SVGAGI. The CDR3 contains 13 residues. Trimming left V 0 bases short and J 7 bases short, with 7 bases between. CDR3 DNA: TGTGCCAGCAGTTACTCGACGGGGAATGAGCAGTTCTTC. It encodes CASSYSTGNEQFF.

The chain joins TRBV6-5 to TRBJ1-2; D might be TRBD1 (5 bases). The CDR3 contains 15 residues. V was shortened by 2 bases and J by 3 bases, with 13 bases between the two germline ends. In germline, CDR1 is MNHEY, CDR2 SVGAGI. CDR3 amino acids: CASSYEAGWHYGYTF. For the CDR3, the DNA is TGTGCCAGCAGTTACGAGGCAGGGTGGCACTATGGCTACACCTTC.

The chain couples TRBV5-1 to TRBJ2-3; 9 bases line up with TRBD1. V lost 2 bases to trimming and J lost 2 bases; unmatched junction nucleotides: 6. The CDR3 runs 16 residues. Germline V gene data show CDR1 as SGHRS and CDR2 as YFSETQ. The CDR3 sequence: CASSLRQGGLTDTQYF. CDR3 sequence (DNA): TGCGCCAGCAGCTTAAGACAGGGGGGCCTCACAGATACGCAGTATTTT.

The chain is built from TRBV7-9 and TRBJ2-1; TRBD2 might be the D (5 bases). The V end was cut by 5 bases, the J end by 6 bases, with 20 bases between. CDR3 size: 16 residues. The germline CDR1 and CDR2 sequences are SEHNR and FQNEAQ (reference sequence). CDR3 in amino acids: CASSPAVPGYRNEQFF. The CDR3 DNA is TGTGCCAGCAGCCCAGCGGTTCCGGGGTACCGCAATGAGCAGTTCTTC.

This chain's CDR3 is CASSWQEGEPQHF. CDR3 sequence (DNA): TGTGCCAGCAGTTGGCAGGAGGGAGAGCCCCAGCATTTT. This rearrangement joins TRBV6-5 to TRBJ1-5; no firm D call. Germline V gene sequence: CDR1 MNHEY, CDR2 SVGAGI. The CDR3 sequence is 13 residues long. The ends were cut back, 4 bases at V and 8 bases at J, with 12 bases in the middle.

The chain joins TRBV18 to TRBJ2-2; no reliable D call. Germline V gives CDR1 KGHSH, CDR2 LQKENI. The V end lost 1 base, the J end lost 6 bases, and 6 bases lay between the germline ends. The CDR3 length is 13 residues. This chain's CDR3 is CASSPLVAGELFF. The CDR3 nucleotides are TGTGCCAGCTCACCACTAGTTGCCGGGGAGCTGTTTTTT.

The CDR3, as DNA: TGTGCCAGCAGCTCCGGACTAGCGGGGGGCGGGAATACGCAGTATTTT. It encodes CASSSGLAGGGNTQYF. The rearrangement joins TRBV11-2 to TRBJ2-3, with 14 bases aligning to TRBD2. There are 16 residues in the CDR3. In germline, CDR1 is SGHAT, CDR2 FQNNGV. V gave up 4 bases and J gave up 7 bases; unmatched junction bases: 7.

This clone was observed many times. The chain is built from TRBV12-3 or TRBV12-4 and TRBJ2-7; tentative D call: TRBD2 (5 bases). With 0 bases removed from V and 2 bases from J, the gap between germline ends came to 5 bases. This CDR3 region has 13 residues. CDR3 nucleotide sequence: TGTGCCAGCAGTTTAGCGGGAGCCTACGAGCAGTACTTC. It is translated as CASSLAGAYEQYF.

The chain recombines TRBV7-2 with TRBJ1-3; TRBD1 is a possible D gene (6 bases). CDR1 and CDR2 from the germline V gene are SGHTA and FQGNSA. The CDR3 is 16 residues long. V lost 5 bases and J lost 3, with 17 bases in between. DNA for the CDR3: TGTGCCAGCAGCGCAGGCACAGGGCGCGTTGGAAACACCATATATTTT. It specifies CASSAGTGRVGNTIYF.

This clone showed up just a few times. V is TRBV3-1 (or the pseudogene TRBV3-2) and J is TRBJ2-7; 8 positions match TRBD2. The CDR3 runs to 12 residues. V lost 3 bases, J lost 6 bases, and 1 base stayed unmatched. Germline values: CDR1 LGHDT, CDR2 YNNKEL (reference sequence). The CDR3 here is CASSHGRGEQYF. CDR3 in DNA: TGTGCCAGCAGCCACGGGAGGGGCGAGCAGTACTTC.

About this clone: This specimen includes other DNA sequences encoding the same CDR3. The J gene is TRBJ1-1, the V gene TRBV18; 7 bases match TRBD1. CDR3 length equals 14 residues. CDR1 KGHSH and CDR2 LQKENI come from the germline V gene. The trim removed 3 bases at V and 0 bases at J, leaving 1 base unmatched. The DNA of the CDR3 is TGTGCCAGCTCACCGGGACAGTTGAACACTGAAGCTTTCTTT. The encoded protein is CASSPGQLNTEAFF.